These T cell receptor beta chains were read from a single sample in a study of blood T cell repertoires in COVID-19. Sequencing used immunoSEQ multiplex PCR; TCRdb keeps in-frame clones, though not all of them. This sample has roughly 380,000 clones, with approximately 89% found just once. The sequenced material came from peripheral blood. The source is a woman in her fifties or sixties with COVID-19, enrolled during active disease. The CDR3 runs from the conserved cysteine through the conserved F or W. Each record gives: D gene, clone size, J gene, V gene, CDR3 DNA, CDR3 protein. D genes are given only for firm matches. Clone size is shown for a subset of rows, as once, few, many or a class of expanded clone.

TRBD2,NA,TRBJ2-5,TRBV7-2,TGTGCCAGCAGCGTCAGAACCGGGAGGCTCATGGCCCAGTACTTC,CASSVRTGRLMAQYF
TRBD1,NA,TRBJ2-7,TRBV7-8,TGTGCCAGCAGCGACCCCTGGGACAGGGAGTACGAGCAGTACTTC,CASSDPWDREYEQYF
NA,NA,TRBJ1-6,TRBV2,TGTGCCAGTTCCCGGGACGGGGGGTCACCCCTCCACTTT,CASSRDGGSPLHF
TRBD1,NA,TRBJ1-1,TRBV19,TGTGCCAGTAGCGACAGGGGGATCACTGAAGCTTTCTTT,CASSDRGITEAFF
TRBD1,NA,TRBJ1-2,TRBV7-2,TGTGCCAGCAGCCTAATCGTAGGGGGCGGTGGCTACACCTTC,CASSLIVGGGGYTF
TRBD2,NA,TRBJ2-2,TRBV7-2,TGTGCCAGCAGAGATTATAGCGGGGGGGCCTTCGGGGAGCTGTTTTTT,CASRDYSGGAFGELFF
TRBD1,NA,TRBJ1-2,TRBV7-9,TGTGCCAGCAGCTTTACAGGGGACTATGGCTACACCTTC,CASSFTGDYGYTF
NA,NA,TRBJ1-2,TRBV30,TGTGCCTGGAGTTGGAGGGACTATGGCTACACCTTC,CAWSWRDYGYTF
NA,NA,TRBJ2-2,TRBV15,TGTGCCACCAGCACCTCGAACACCGGGGAGCTGTTTTTT,CATSTSNTGELFF
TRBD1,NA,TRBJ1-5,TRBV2,TGTGCCACCGCGGGGACAGGAATTAATCAGCCCCAGCATTTT,CATAGTGINQPQHF
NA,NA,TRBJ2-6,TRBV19,TGTGCCAGTAGGGACAGTTTCGCTGGGGCCAACGTCCTGACTTTC,CASRDSFAGANVLTF
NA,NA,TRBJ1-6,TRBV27,TGTGCCAGCAGTTTGAGGCCCCAGGGCAATTCACCCCTCCACTTT,CASSLRPQGNSPLHF
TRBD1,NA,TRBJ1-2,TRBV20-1,TGCAGTGCTCGGACAGGGTATGGCTACACCTTC,CSARTGYGYTF
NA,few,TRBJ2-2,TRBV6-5,TGTGCCAGCAGTTACTCGGCCAGCGCCGGGGAGCTGTTTTTT,CASSYSASAGELFF
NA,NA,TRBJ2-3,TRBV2,TGTGCCAGCAGTAAGGACGGGGGTAGGGCAGATACGCAGTATTTT,CASSKDGGRADTQYF
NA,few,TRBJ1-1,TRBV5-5,TGTGCCAGCAGCTTGGACCCAGGAGGGACTGAAGCTTTCTTT,CASSLDPGGTEAFF
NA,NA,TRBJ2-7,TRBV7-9,TGTGCCAGCAGCTTAAGGGCAGGGTACGAGCAGTACTTC,CASSLRAGYEQYF
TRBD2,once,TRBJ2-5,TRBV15,TGTGCCACCAGCAGGGCGACTAGCGGGCAAGAGACCCAGTACTTC,CATSRATSGQETQYF
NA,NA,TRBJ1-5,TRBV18,TGTGCCAGCTCAACTTATAGCAATCAGCCCCAGCATTTT,CASSTYSNQPQHF
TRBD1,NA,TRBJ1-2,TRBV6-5,TGTGCCAGCAGTTACTCGGACAGGGCTCTCTATGGCTACACCTTC,CASSYSDRALYGYTF
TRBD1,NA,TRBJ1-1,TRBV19,TGTGCCAGTAGTAGACTCCAGGGGGCGCAGGTTGAAGCTTTCTTT,CASSRLQGAQVEAFF
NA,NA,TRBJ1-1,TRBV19,TGTGCCAGTAGTATCGACCTGGGCCTGAACACTGAAGCTTTCTTT,CASSIDLGLNTEAFF
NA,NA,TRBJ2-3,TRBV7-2,TGTGCCAGCAGCCCGTCGGGGGATAGTAGGCGCCTGGTTACGCAGTATTTT,CASSPSGDSRRLVTQYF
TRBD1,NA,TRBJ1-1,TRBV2,TGTGCCAGCAGGGCCGGGACAGGGTTGTCCACTGAAGCTTTCTTT,CASRAGTGLSTEAFF
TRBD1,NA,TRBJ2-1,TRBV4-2,TGTGCCAGCAGCCGACTTATGACAGGGGGCTCTTACAATGAGCAGTTCTTC,CASSRLMTGGSYNEQFF
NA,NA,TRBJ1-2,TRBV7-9,TGTGCCAGCAGCGGGACAAGGTGGGACTATGGCTACACCTTC,CASSGTRWDYGYTF
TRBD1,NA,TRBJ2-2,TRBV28,TGTGCCAGCAGAAAGATGACAGGGACCAACACCGGGGAGCTGTTTTTT,CASRKMTGTNTGELFF
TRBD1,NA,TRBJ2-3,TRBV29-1,TGCAGCGTTGGACTACAGGGGCGCACAGATACGCAGTATTTT,CSVGLQGRTDTQYF
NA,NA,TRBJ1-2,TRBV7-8,TGTGCCAGCAGCTTGACAGAGGACTATGGCTACACCTTC,CASSLTEDYGYTF
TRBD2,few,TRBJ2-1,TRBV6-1,TGTGCCAGCAGTGAGAGCTACACTAGCGGATCCTACAATGAGCAGTTCTTC,CASSESYTSGSYNEQFF
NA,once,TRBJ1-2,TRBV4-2,TGTGCCAGCAGTGGAACCGGGATGTATGGCTACACCTTC,CASSGTGMYGYTF
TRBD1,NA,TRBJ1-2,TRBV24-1,TGTGCCACCAGTGACCGAACCGGGACAGGGCGAGATGGCTACACCTTC,CATSDRTGTGRDGYTF
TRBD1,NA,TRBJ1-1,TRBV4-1,TGCGCCAGCAGCCATAGACAGGGGGCGAGGGCTTTCTTT,CASSHRQGARAFF
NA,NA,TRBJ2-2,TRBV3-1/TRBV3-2,TGTGCCAGCAGCCAAGACTGGGGGGGGCCGAACACCGGGGAGCTGTTTTTT,CASSQDWGGPNTGELFF
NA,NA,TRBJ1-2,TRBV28,TGTGCCAGCAGTTTGGTGGGGCCGAACTATGGCTACACCTTC,CASSLVGPNYGYTF
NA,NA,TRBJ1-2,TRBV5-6,TGTGCCAGCAGCTTGTACGCCGGGAGGGACTATGGCTACACCTTC,CASSLYAGRDYGYTF
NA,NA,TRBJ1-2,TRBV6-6,TGTGCCAGCAGCTCTACCGACAGATATGGCTACACCTTC,CASSSTDRYGYTF
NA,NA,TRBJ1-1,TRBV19,TGTGCCAGTAGTTGGCAGGAAAACACTGAAGCTTTCTTT,CASSWQENTEAFF
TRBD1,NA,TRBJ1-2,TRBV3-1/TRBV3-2,TGTGCCAGCAGCCAAGGGGGGATATCCGGGACAGGGCTCGGCTACACCTTC,CASSQGGISGTGLGYTF
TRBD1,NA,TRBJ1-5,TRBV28,TGTGCCAGCAGTCCTCACAGGGGGCACCAGCCCCAGCATTTT,CASSPHRGHQPQHF
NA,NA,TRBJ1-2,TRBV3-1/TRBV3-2,TGTGCCAGCAGCCCCAGCCCGGGTCCCTATGGCTACACCTTC,CASSPSPGPYGYTF
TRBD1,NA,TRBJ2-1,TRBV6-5,TGTGCCAGCAGTTCCGGGACAGTCCTTTACAATGAGCAGTTCTTC,CASSSGTVLYNEQFF
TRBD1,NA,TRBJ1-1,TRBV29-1,TGCAGCGCCGTATCCAGGGGGGCTGAAGCTTTCTTT,CSAVSRGAEAFF
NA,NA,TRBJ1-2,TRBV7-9,TGTGCCAGCAGCTTAGCCGCGGCTAACTATGGCTACACCTTC,CASSLAAANYGYTF
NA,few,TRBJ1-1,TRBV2,TGTGCCAGCAGTGAAGCGCGAATAGCAATGAACACTGAAGCTTTCTTT,CASSEARIAMNTEAFF
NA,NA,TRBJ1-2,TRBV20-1,TGCAGTGCTAGGGGAGGACTTGGCTACACCTTC,CSARGGLGYTF
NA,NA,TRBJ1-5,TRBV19,TGTGCCAGTAGTATCAGAGAGGGATTTCAGCCCCAGCATTTT,CASSIREGFQPQHF
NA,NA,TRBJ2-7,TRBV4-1,TGCGCCAGCAGCCAAGCTAGGGGGGGAAAATACGAGCAGTACTTC,CASSQARGGKYEQYF
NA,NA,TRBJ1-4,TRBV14,TGTGCCAGCAGCCAAGATCGGTATTCAGGGGAAAAACTGTTTTTT,CASSQDRYSGEKLFF
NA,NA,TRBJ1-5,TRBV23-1,TGCGCCAGCAGTCATTTCCGGGCACCGGGGAATCAGCCCCAGCATTTT,CASSHFRAPGNQPQHF
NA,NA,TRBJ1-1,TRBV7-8,TGTGCCAGCAGCTTAGGGCCTCAGGGATCCACTGAAGCTTTCTTT,CASSLGPQGSTEAFF
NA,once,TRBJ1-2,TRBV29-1,TGCAGCGTGGACAGTCGGGGTGGCTACACCTTC,CSVDSRGGYTF
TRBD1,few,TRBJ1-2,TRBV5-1,TGCGCCAGCAGCCTTCTATTCGGACAGGGTGACTACACCTTC,CASSLLFGQGDYTF
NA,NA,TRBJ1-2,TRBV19,TGTGCCAGTAGTATTAAAGGGAGCTATGGCTACACCTTC,CASSIKGSYGYTF
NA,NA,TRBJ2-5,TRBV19,TGTGCCAGTGCCCGAGGGCTACAAGAGACCCAGTACTTC,CASARGLQETQYF
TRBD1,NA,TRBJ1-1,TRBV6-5,TGTGCCAGCAGCCTAGGACAGGGTGTGAAGGAAGCTTTCTTT,CASSLGQGVKEAFF
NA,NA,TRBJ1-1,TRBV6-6,TGTGCCAGCAGTTACGACAGCAAAAACCAGAACACTGAAGCTTTCTTT,CASSYDSKNQNTEAFF
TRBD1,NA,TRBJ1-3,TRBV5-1,TGCGCCAGCAGCTTCCTCGGACAGGGGGCTGGAAACACCATATATTTT,CASSFLGQGAGNTIYF